This T cell receptor beta chain was sequenced during a study of T-cell reconstitution after alpha-beta-depleted transplantation in children. Unique molecular identifiers were built into the TCRbeta library. TCRdb reprocessed the PCR reads via MiXCR and lists one record per CDR3 protein. The top ten hold 2% to 3% of the sample, which has some 300,000 distinct CDR3 sequences, around 10% seen once. In germline, CDR1 is DFQATT, CDR2 SNEGSKA (reference sequence). The CDR3 is 14 amino acids. V was cut by 6 bases and J by 2 bases, with 14 bases left in between. The chain carries TRBV20-1 and TRBJ1-5, with a weak D call TRBD1 (6 bases). This specimen consisted of PBMCs from the stem cell graft donor, obtained from the stem cell graft. The clonotype originates from a human donor who donated a stem cell graft to a child with acute lymphoblastic leukemia. The CDR3 region is CSAGKGVRNQPQHF. The CDR3 DNA is TGCAGTGCCGGGAAGGGGGTGCGCAATCAGCCCCAGCATTTT.